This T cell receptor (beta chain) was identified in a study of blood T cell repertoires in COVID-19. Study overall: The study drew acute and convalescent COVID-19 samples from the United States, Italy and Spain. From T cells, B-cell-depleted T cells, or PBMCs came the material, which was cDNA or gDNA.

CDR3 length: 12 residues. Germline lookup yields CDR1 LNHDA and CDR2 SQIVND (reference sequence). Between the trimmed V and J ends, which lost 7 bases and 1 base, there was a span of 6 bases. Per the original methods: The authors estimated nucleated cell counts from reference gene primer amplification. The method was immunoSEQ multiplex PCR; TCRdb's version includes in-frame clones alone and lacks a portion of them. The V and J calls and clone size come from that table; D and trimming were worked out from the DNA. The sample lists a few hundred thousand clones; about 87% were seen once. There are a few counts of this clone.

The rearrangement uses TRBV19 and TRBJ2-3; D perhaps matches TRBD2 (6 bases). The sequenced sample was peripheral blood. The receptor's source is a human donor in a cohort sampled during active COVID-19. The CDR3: CASTGGTDTQYF. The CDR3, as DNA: TGTGCCAGTACGGGGGGCACAGATACGCAGTATTTT.